This TCR beta chain was documented in a study of T cell changes during pregnancy in multiple sclerosis. Germline V gene sequence: CDR1 SGHDT, CDR2 YYEEEE. The CDR3 extends over 17 amino acids. The ends lost 1 base at V and 4 bases at J; junction bases unmatched: 10. The table came from immunoSEQ multiplex PCR; TCRdb's copy has only in-frame clones and leaves some out. This sample has around 130,000 clones, with approximately 93% found just once. The chain carries TRBV5-6 and TRBJ1-2, with TRBD1 matching 10 bases. Specimen: peripheral blood, collected before pregnancy. This clonotype was obtained from a female donor with multiple sclerosis, enrolled in a pregnancy study. DNA for the CDR3: TGTGCCAGCAGCTTGCGGGGACAGGGGTTCTTAGGCTATGGCTACACCTTC. It translates to CASSLRGQGFLGYGYTF.